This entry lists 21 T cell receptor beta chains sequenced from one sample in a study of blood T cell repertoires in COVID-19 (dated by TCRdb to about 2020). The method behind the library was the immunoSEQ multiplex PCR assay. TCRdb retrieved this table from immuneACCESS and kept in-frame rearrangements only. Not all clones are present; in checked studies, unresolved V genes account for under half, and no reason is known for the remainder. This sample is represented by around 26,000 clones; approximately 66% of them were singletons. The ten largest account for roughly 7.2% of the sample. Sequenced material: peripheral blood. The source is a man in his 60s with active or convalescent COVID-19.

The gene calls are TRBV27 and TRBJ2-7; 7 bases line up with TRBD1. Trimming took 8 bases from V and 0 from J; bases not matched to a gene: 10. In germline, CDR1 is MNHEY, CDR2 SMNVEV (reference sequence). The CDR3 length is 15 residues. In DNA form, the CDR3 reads TGTGCCAGCCATGCAACAGGGGCCTTCTCCTACGAGCAGTACTTC. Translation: CASHATGAFSYEQYF.

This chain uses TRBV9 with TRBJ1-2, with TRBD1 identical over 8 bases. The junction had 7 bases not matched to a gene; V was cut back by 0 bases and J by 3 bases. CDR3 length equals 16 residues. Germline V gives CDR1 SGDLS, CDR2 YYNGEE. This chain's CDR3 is CASSVGSQGAHYGYTF. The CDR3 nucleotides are TGTGCCAGCAGCGTAGGTTCGCAGGGGGCTCACTATGGCTACACCTTC.

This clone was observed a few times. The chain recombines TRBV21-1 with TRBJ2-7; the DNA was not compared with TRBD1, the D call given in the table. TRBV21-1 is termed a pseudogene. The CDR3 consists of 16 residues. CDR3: CASNPRPGQGPYEQYF. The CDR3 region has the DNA TGTGCCAGCAATCCGCGCCCGGGACAGGGGCCATACGAGCAGTACTTC.

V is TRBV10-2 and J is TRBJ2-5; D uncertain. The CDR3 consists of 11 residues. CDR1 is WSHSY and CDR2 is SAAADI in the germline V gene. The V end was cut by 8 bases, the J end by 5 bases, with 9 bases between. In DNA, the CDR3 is TGCGCCAGCGGCATGCTCGAGACCCAGTACTTC. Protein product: CASGMLETQYF.

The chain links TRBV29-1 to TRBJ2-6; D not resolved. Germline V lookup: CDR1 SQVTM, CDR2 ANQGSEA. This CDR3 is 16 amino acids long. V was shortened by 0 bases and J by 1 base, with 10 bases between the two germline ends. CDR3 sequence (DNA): TGCAGCGTTGAAGATCCGAATCGGTCTGGGGCCAACGTCCTGACTTTC. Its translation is CSVEDPNRSGANVLTF.

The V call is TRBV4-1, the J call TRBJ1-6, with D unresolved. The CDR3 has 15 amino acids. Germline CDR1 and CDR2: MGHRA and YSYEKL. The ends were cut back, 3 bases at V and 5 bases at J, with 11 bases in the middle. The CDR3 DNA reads TGCGCCAGCAGCCACCGTGCAGTCGATAATTCACCCCTCCACTTT. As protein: CASSHRAVDNSPLHF.

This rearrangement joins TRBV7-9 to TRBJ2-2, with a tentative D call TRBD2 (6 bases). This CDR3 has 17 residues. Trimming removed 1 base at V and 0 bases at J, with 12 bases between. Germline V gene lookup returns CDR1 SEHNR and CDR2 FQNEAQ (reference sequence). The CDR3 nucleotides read TGTGCCAGCAGCTTAGGGGACTTTCGTCCGAACACCGGGGAGCTGTTTTTT. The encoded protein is CASSLGDFRPNTGELFF.

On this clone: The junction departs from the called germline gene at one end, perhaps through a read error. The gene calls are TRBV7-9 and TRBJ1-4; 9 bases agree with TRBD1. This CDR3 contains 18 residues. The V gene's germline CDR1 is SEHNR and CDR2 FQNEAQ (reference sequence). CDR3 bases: TGTGCCAGCAGCTTATCGGGCCCAACACAGGGGGCTAAGGAAAAACTGTTTTTT. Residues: CASSLSGPTQGAKEKLFF.

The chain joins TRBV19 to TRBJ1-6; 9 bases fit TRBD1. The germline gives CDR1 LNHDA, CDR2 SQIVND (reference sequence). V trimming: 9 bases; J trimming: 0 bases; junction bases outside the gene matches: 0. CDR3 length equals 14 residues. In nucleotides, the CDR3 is TGTGCCAGGACAGGGGGCTCCTATAATTCACCCCTCCACTTT. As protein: CARTGGSYNSPLHF.

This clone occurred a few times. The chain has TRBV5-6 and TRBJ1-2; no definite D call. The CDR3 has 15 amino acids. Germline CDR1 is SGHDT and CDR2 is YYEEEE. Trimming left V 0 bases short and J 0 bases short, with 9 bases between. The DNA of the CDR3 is TGTGCCAGCAGCTTGGGGGCAGGTACTAACTATGGCTACACCTTC. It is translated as CASSLGAGTNYGYTF.

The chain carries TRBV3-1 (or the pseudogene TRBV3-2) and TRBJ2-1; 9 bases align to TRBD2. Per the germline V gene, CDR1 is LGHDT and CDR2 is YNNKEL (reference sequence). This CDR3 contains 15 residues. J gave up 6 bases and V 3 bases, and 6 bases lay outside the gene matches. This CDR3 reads CASSQTSGTFNEQFF. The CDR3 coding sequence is TGTGCCAGCAGCCAGACTAGCGGCACCTTCAATGAGCAGTTCTTC.

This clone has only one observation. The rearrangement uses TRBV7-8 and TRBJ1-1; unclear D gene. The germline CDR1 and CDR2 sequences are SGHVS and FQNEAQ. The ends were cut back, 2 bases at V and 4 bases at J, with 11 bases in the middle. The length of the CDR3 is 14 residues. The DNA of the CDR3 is TGTGCCAGCAGCTTAAGAGGGTGGGGCACTGAAGCTTTCTTT. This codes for CASSLRGWGTEAFF.

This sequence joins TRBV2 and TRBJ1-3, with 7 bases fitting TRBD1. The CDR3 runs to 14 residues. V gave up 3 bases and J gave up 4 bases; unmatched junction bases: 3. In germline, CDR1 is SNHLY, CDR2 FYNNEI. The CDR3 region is CASSERGPGNTIYF. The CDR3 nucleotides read TGTGCCAGCAGTGAGAGGGGGCCAGGAAACACCATATATTTT.

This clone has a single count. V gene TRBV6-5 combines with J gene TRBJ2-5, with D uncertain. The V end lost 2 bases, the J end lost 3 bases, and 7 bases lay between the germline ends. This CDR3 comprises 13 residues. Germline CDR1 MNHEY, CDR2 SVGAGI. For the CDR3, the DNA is TGTGCCAGCAGTTACCTGCCAGAAGAGACCCAGTACTTC. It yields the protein CASSYLPEETQYF.

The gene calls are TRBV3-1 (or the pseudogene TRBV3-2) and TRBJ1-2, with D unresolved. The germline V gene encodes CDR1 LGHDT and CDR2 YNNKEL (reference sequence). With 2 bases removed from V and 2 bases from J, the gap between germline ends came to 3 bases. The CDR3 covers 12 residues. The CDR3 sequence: CASSQTNYGYTF. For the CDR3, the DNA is TGTGCCAGCAGCCAAACAAACTATGGCTACACCTTC.

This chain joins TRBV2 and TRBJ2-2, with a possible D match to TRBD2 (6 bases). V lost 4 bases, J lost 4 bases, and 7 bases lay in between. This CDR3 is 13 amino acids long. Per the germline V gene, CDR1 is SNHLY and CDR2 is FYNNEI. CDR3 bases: TGTGCCAGCAGTGCCGGGAGCACCGGGGAGCTGTTTTTT. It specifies CASSAGSTGELFF.

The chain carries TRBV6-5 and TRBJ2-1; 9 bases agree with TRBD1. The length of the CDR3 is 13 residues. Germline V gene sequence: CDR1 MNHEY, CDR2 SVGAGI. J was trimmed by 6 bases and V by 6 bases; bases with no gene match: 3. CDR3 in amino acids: CASSKTGGNEQFF. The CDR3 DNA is TGTGCCAGCAGCAAGACAGGGGGCAATGAGCAGTTCTTC.

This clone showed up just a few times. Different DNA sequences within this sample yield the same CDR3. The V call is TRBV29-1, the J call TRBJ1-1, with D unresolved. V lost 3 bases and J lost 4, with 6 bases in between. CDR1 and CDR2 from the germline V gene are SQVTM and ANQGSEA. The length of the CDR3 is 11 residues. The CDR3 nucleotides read TGCAGCGTTGATAGAGGCACTGAAGCTTTCTTT. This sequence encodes CSVDRGTEAFF.

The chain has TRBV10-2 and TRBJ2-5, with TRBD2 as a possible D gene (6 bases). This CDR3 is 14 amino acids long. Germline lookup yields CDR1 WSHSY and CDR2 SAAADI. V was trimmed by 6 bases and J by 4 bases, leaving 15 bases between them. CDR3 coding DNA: TGCGCCAGCAGGGCCTTAGCGGAGAGAGAGACCCAGTACTTC. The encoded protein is CASRALAERETQYF.

CDR3 DNA: TGTGCCAGCAGCTTCGGTGAGGGGGGGCGGTACGAGCAGTACTTC. Translation gives CASSFGEGGRYEQYF. The chain recombines TRBV7-6 with TRBJ2-7; weak D call: TRBD2 (7 bases). V was trimmed by 3 bases and J by 4 bases, leaving 16 bases between them. Germline V gene sequence: CDR1 SGHVS, CDR2 FNYEAQ. The CDR3 has 15 amino acids.

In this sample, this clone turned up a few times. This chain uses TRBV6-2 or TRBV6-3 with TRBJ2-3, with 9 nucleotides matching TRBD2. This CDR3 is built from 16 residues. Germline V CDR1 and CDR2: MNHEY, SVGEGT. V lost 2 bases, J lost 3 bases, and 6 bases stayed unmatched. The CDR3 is CASSYGGAGGTDTQYF. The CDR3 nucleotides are TGTGCCAGCAGTTACGGGGGAGCGGGAGGAACAGATACGCAGTATTTT.